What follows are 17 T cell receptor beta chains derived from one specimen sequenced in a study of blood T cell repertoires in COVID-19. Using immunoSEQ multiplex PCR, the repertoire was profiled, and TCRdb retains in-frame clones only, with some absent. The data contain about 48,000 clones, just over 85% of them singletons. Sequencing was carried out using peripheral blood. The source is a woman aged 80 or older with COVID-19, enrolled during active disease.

DNA of the CDR3: TGTGCCAGCAGCTTAGGAAGCGGGGGGCCTTACGAGCAGTACTTC. Its translation is CASSLGSGGPYEQYF. The rearrangement joins TRBV7-3 to TRBJ2-7; 9 bases align to TRBD2. J gave up 4 bases and V 2 bases, and 6 bases lay outside the gene matches. CDR3 length equals 15 residues. Germline V CDR1 and CDR2: SGHTA, FQGTGA.

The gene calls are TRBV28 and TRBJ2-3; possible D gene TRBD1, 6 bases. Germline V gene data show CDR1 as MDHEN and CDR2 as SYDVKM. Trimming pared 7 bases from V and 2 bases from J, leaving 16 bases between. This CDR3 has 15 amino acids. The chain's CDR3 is CASIPRGHITDTQYF. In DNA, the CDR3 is TGTGCCAGCATCCCCCGGGGACACATCACAGATACGCAGTATTTT.

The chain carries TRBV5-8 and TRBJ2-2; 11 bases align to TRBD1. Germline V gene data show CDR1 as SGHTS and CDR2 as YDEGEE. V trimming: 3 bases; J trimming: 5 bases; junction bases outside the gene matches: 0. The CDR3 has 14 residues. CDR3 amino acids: CASSWDRGTGELFF. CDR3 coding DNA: TGTGCCAGCAGCTGGGACAGGGGGACCGGGGAGCTGTTTTTT. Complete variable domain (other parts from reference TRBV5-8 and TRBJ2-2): EAGVTQSPTHLIKTRGQQATLRCSPISGHTSVYWYQQALGLGLQFLLWYDEGEERNRGNFPPRFSGRQFPNYSSELNVNALELEDSALYLCASSWDRGTGELFFGEGSRLTVL.

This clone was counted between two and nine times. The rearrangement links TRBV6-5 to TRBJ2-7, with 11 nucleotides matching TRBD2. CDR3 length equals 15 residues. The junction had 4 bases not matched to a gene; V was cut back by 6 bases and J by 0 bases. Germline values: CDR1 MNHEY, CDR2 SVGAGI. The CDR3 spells CASRNSGGGSYEQYF. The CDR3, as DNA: TGTGCCAGCAGGAATAGCGGGGGGGGCTCCTACGAGCAGTACTTC.

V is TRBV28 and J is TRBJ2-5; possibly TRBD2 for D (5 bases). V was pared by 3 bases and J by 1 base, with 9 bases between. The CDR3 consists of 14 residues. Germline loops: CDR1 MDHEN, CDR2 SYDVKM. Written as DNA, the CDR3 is TGTGCCAGCAGTTTCGTGGCGGGCCAAGAGACCCAGTACTTC. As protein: CASSFVAGQETQYF.

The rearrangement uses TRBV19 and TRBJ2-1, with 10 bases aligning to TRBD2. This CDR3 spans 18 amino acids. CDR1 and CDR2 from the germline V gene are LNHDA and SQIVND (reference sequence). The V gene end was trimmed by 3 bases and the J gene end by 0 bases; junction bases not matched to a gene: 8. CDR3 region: CASSILGLALSSYNEQFF. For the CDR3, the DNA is TGTGCCAGTAGTATTTTGGGACTAGCGCTTAGCTCCTACAATGAGCAGTTCTTC.

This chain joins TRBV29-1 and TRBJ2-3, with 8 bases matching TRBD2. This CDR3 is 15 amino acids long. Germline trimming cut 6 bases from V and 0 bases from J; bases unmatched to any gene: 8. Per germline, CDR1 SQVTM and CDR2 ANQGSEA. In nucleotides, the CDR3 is TGCAGCGTGAGCGGCCCTAGCGGGAGCACAGATACGCAGTATTTT. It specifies CSVSGPSGSTDTQYF.

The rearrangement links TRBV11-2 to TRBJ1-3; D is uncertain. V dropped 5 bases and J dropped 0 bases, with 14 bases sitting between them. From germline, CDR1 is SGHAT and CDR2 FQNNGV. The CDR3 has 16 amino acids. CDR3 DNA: TGTGCCAGCAGCCCCACCGGCGGGGTCTCTGGAAACACCATATATTTT. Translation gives CASSPTGGVSGNTIYF.

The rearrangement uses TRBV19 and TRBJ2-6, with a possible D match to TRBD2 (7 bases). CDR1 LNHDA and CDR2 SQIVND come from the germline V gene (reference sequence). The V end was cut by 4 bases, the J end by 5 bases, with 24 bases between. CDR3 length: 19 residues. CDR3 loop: CASSTPGDYVTSRANVLTF. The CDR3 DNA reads TGTGCCAGTAGTACCCCAGGGGACTACGTGACTTCAAGGGCCAACGTCCTGACTTTC.

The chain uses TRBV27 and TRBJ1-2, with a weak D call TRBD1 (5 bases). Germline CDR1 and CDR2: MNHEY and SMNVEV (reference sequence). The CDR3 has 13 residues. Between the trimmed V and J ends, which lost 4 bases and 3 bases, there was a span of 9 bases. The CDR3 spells CASSSWGYYGYTF. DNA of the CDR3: TGTGCCAGCAGTTCGTGGGGCTACTATGGCTACACCTTC.

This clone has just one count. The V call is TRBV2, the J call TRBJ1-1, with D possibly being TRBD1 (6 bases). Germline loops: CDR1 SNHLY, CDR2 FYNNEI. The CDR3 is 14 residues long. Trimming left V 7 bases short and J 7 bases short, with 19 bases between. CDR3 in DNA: TGTGCCAGCAAAGCGACAGGCGTAGTCAATGAAGCTTTCTTT. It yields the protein CASKATGVVNEAFF.

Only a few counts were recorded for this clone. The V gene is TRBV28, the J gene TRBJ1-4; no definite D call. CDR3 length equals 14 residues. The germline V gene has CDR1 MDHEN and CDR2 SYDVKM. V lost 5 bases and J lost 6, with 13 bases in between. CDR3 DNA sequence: TGTGCCAGCAGTAACGGTGGGCGGGATGAAAAACTGTTTTTT. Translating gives CASSNGGRDEKLFF.

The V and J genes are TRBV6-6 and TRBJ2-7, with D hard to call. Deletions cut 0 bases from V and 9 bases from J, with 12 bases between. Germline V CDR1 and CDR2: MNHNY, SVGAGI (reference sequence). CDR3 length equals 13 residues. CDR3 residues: CASSYSSLSAQYF. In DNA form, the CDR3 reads TGTGCCAGCAGTTACTCGTCCTTAAGCGCGCAGTACTTC.

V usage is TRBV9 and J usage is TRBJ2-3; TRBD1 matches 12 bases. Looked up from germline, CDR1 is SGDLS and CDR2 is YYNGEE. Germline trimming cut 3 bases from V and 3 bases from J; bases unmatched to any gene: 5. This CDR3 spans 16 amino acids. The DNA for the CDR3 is TGTGCCAGCAGCGCAGCGGGACAGGGGGCGACAGATACGCAGTATTTT. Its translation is CASSAAGQGATDTQYF.

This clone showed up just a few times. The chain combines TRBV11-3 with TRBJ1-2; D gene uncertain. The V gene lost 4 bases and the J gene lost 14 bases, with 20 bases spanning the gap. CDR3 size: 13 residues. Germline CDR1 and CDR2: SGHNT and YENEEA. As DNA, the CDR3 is TGTGCCAGCAGCTCTCCGTCTCGTGGCCTCGGGACCTTC. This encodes CASSSPSRGLGTF.

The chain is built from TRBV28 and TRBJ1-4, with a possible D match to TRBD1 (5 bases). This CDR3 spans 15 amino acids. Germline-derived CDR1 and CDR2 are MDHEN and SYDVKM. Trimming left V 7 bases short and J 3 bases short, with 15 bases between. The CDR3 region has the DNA TGTGCCAGCACTTTCGGGGGAATCTCTAATGAAAAACTGTTTTTT. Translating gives CASTFGGISNEKLFF. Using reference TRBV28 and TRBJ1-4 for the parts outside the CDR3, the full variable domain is DVKVTQSSRYLVKRTGEKVFLECVQDMDHENMFWYRQDPGLGLRLIYFSYDVKMKEKGDIPEGYSVSREKKERFSLILESASTNQTSMYLCASTFGGISNEKLFFGSGTQLSVL.

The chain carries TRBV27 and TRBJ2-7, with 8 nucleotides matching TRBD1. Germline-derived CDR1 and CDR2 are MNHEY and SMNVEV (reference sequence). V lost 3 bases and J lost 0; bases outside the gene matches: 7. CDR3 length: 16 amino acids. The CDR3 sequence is CASSLRTGRSSYEQYF. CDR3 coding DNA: TGTGCCAGCAGTTTGCGGACAGGGCGAAGCTCCTACGAGCAGTACTTC.